Following are 4 T cell receptor beta chains from one sample sequenced in a study of shared clonotypes between healthy human individuals. Generated by immunoSEQ multiplex PCR, the TCRdb table keeps only in-frame clones and is missing some. Of about 1.5 million clones in the sample, 95% to 99% were seen once. Sequenced input: naive CD4+ T cells sorted from blood. Subset noted: CD45RA+ positively selected. The receptors derive from a man aged 30 to 39 in good health.

CDR3 residues: CASSSQYRATEAFF. DNA for the CDR3: TGCGCCAGCAGCTCGCAATACAGGGCCACTGAAGCTTTCTTT. This rearrangement joins TRBV5-1 to TRBJ1-1; weak D call: TRBD1 (6 bases). The CDR3 consists of 14 residues. Per the germline V gene, CDR1 is SGHRS and CDR2 is YFSETQ. Trimming pared 3 bases from V and 4 bases from J, leaving 13 bases between.

The J gene is TRBJ1-4, the V gene TRBV18; D remains unclear. Trimming took 1 base from V and 8 from J, leaving 14 bases between them. CDR1 is KGHSH and CDR2 is LQKENI in the germline V gene. This CDR3 is built from 15 residues. CDR3 in DNA: TGTGCCAGCTCACCACGCCTGCCAGGTGGCGAAAAACTGTTTTTT. Translating gives CASSPRLPGGEKLFF.

This chain joins TRBV5-1 and TRBJ1-1; TRBD1 matches 7 bases. Germline trimming cut 5 bases from V and 0 bases from J; bases unmatched to any gene: 7. CDR3 size: 15 residues. Germline CDR1 is SGHRS and CDR2 is YFSETQ. The CDR3: CASRETGIMNTEAFF. As DNA, the CDR3 is TGCGCCAGCAGAGAGACAGGGATTATGAACACTGAAGCTTTCTTT.

This chain uses TRBV28 with TRBJ2-7, with TRBD2 identical over 9 bases. Looked up from germline, CDR1 is MDHEN and CDR2 is SYDVKM. V shed 2 bases, J shed 3 bases, and the junction held 5 bases outside the gene matches. The CDR3 is 15 amino acids. As DNA, the CDR3 is TGTGCCAGCAGTTTAGCGGGAGCGGGGGGCTACGAGCAGTACTTC. This translates into CASSLAGAGGYEQYF.